The clone carrying this T cell receptor beta chain was counted ten times or more. This sample was included in a study of blood T cells in healthy people across ages. The CDR3 extends over 16 amino acids. V trimming: 1 base; J trimming: 4 bases; junction bases outside the gene matches: 6. The germline V gene encodes CDR1 SGHTA and CDR2 FQGNSA. Together with a sample-barcoded 5' primer, a J-beta primer mix was included in a second PCR lasting about 6 to 11 cycles. TCRdb reprocessed the 5' RACE reads via MiXCR and lists one record per CDR3 protein. The sample has about 1.7 million distinct CDR3 sequences; 28% are singletons.

The chain carries TRBV7-2 and TRBJ2-1; 8 positions match TRBD2. The specimen sequenced was blood. This receptor was identified in a young woman in good health. CDR3 sequence reads: CASSLESGGEYNEQFF. In DNA form, the CDR3 reads TGTGCCAGCAGCTTAGAAAGCGGGGGTGAGTACAATGAGCAGTTCTTC.